This T cell receptor (beta chain) stems from a study of T cells in narcolepsy. With regard to this clone: The target antigen is unknown.

This CDR3 comprises 16 residues. After removal of 0 bases from V and 4 bases from J, the junction contained 6 bases not matched to a gene. The germline V gene encodes CDR1 SGHDT and CDR2 YYEEEE. Study conclusions and caveats: Comparing one patient's CSF and blood CD4+ clonotypes highlighted HCRT- and TRIB2-specific autoreactive clonotypes. In some patient and control memory CD4+ samples, autoreactive clones were absent. Reportedly, autoreactive clonotypes were serially detected in patients' blood but not controls'.

Here immunoSEQ multiplex PCR was the method, and the copy in TCRdb shows in-frame clones only, minus some. The sample includes around 13,000 clones, less than 90% of them seen just once. Specimen: CD45RA- memory CD4+ T cells from PBMCs. The V call is TRBV5-6, the J call TRBJ1-2; 10 nucleotides line up with TRBD1. The sequence came from a human donor with narcolepsy. The CDR3 coding sequence is TGTGCCAGCAGCTTGGCGGGACAGGGGACGTTCTATGGCTACACCTTC. Translated, it gives CASSLAGQGTFYGYTF. Using reference TRBV5-6 and TRBJ1-2 for the parts outside the CDR3, the full variable domain is DAGVTQSPTHLIKTRGQQVTLRCSPKSGHDTVSWYQQALGQGPQFIFQYYEEEERQRGNFPDRFSGHQFPNYSSELNVNALLLGDSALYLCASSLAGQGTFYGYTFGSGTRLTVV.